This T cell receptor beta chain emerged from a study of vaccination and CD4 T cells after COVID-19. Study summary: Treatment of control cultures consisted of a CEFX pool, an HIV-1 Nef pool, or no peptide.

Time point given: late sampling 161 to 241 days after vaccination in three convalescent patients. Treatment defined: approximately nine-day PBMC culture with coronavirus spike peptide pools or control peptides (ViraFEST assay). Expanded clonotypes were found by TCR sequencing after peptide-pool stimulation (ViraFEST). Study-level results: Reactive clonotype counts went from median around 20 after infection to about 38 after vaccination, nonsignificantly.

Researchers used the Oncomine TCR Beta short-read assay to sequence DNA from cultured CD4+ T cells. Genomic DNA was isolated from cultured CD4+ T cells. Using its own MiXCR run on the PCR reads, TCRdb lists one record per CDR3 protein. The sample holds 25,000 to 30,000 distinct CDR3 sequences; around two fifths are singletons and the top ten take over 5%. There are a few counts of this clonotype. The antigen remains undetermined. The length of the CDR3 is 15 residues. Losses at the gene ends were 3 bases for V and 3 bases for J; bases not matched to a gene: 5. Per germline, CDR1 SEHNR and CDR2 FQNEAQ (reference sequence).

This sequence originates from a human donor who had recovered from COVID-19. Sequencing used CD4+ T cells from blood, cultured in vitro, obtained about 7 months after SARS-CoV-2 vaccination. This chain joins TRBV7-9 and TRBJ2-7; 10 bases fit TRBD1. CDR3 amino acids: CASSFGQGGSYEQYF. The DNA for the CDR3 is TGTGCCAGCAGCTTCGGACAGGGGGGGAGCTACGAGCAGTACTTC. The whole variable domain, remainder taken from reference TRBV7-9 and TRBJ2-7, is DTGVSQNPRHKITKRGQNVTFRCDPISEHNRLYWYRQTLGQGPEFLTYFQNEAQLEKSRLLSDRFSAERPKGSFSTLEIQRTEQGDSAMYLCASSFGQGGSYEQYFGPGTRLTVT.